This T cell receptor (beta chain) was documented in a study of blood T cell repertoires in COVID-19. Study-level information: From the United States, Italy and Spain came samples of acute and convalescent COVID-19.

The CDR3 covers 14 residues. CDR1 and CDR2 (germline): SGHAT, FQNNGV. With 3 bases clipped from V and 4 bases from J, the junction kept 3 bases outside the gene matches. The authors' processing: The assay estimated nucleated cells by amplifying reference gene primers. Clones were read by immunoSEQ multiplex PCR, and TCRdb kept only the in-frame ones, dropping some. From that table come the V and J calls and clone size; the DNA was used to work out D and trimming. This table holds about 320,000 clones, 85% to 95% found once. Participant-reported clinical history was the basis for cohort assignment. The chain is built from TRBV11-2 and TRBJ1-5, with 7 bases fitting TRBD1. The source is a woman aged 25 to 39 who had been exposed to COVID-19. The sequenced sample consisted of PBMCs or T cells enriched from blood (not recorded which). CDR3 DNA sequence: TGTGCCAGCAGCTTGGGACAGCAAAATCAGCCCCAGCATTTT. Translating it yields CASSLGQQNQPQHF.